This entry lists 18 T cell receptor beta chains sequenced from one sample in a study of shared clonotypes between healthy human individuals. CD8 cells regarded as naive lacked CD45RO, were positively chosen for CCR7, and omitted terminally differentiated effector memory CD45RA+ cells. The assay was immunoSEQ multiplex PCR, and TCRdb's table has in-frame clones only and misses some. The sample holds hundreds of thousands of clones, about 95% seen once. The sequencing sample was made of naive CD8+ T cells sorted from blood. These receptors came from a woman aged 25 to 39 in good health.

The J gene is TRBJ2-7, the V gene TRBV6-1; D not resolved. Germline CDR1 MNHNS, CDR2 SASEGT. There are 11 residues in the CDR3. The germline V and J ends were trimmed by 8 bases and 0 bases, with 5 bases remaining between them. The CDR3: CASGDSYEQYF. CDR3 nucleotides: TGTGCCAGCGGGGACTCCTACGAGCAGTACTTC.

The CDR3 spells CASSLAGPGNTIYF. CDR3 sequence (DNA): TGTGCCAGCAGTCTCGCCGGCCCCGGAAACACCATATATTTT. The chain recombines TRBV7-2 with TRBJ1-3; no clear D. V was shortened by 6 bases and J by 4 bases, with 13 bases between the two germline ends. There are 14 residues in the CDR3. Germline CDR1 SGHTA, CDR2 FQGNSA.

Concerning this clone: The same CDR3 arises from other DNA sequences in this sample as well. J is TRBJ2-7 and V is TRBV25-1; 9 bases map to TRBD2. V lost 4 bases to trimming and J lost 5 bases; unmatched junction nucleotides: 9. The CDR3 runs 15 residues. In germline, CDR1 is MGHDK, CDR2 SYGVNS. CDR3 amino acids: CASSGPASGNDEQYF. In nucleotides, the CDR3 is TGTGCCAGCAGTGGCCCGGCTAGCGGGAATGACGAGCAGTACTTC.

The gene calls are TRBV14 and TRBJ2-5; D might be TRBD1 (5 bases). The J call may be mistaken, given a closer DNA end match to TRBJ2-7. The germline CDR1 and CDR2 sequences are SGHDN and FVKESK. This CDR3 is built from 12 residues. DNA of the CDR3: TGTGCCAGCAGCCACGACAGAAGCGAGCAGTACTTC. It codes for CASSHDRSEQYF.

The chain employs TRBV10-1 and TRBJ2-1; TRBD2 is a possible D gene (5 bases). CDR3 size: 14 residues. Between the trimmed V and J ends, which lost 2 bases and 4 bases, there was a span of 9 bases. CDR1 WNHNN and CDR2 SYGVQD come from the germline V gene (reference sequence). The CDR3 DNA reads TGCGCCAGCAGTGAGGCTAGCCCGTACAATGAGCAGTTCTTC. It translates to CASSEASPYNEQFF.

This clone was seen once. The chain combines TRBV9 with TRBJ2-3; D not resolved. The V gene's germline CDR1 is SGDLS and CDR2 YYNGEE. Trimming removed 0 bases from V and 0 bases from J, with 8 bases in between. This CDR3 comprises 15 residues. The CDR3 reads CASSVDGASTDTQYF. The CDR3 DNA sequence: TGTGCCAGCAGCGTAGATGGCGCCAGCACAGATACGCAGTATTTT.

The chain is built from TRBV5-6 and TRBJ1-2, with D hard to call. The CDR3 covers 15 residues. V lost 1 base to trimming and J lost 2 bases, with 12 bases between them. Germline values: CDR1 SGHDT, CDR2 YYEEEE. CDR3 loop: CASSLLRRSNYGYTF. The CDR3 coding sequence is TGTGCCAGCAGCTTGCTTCGTCGCTCGAACTATGGCTACACCTTC.

The rearrangement uses TRBV4-1 and TRBJ2-7; 11 bases fit TRBD1. Germline values: CDR1 MGHRA, CDR2 YSYEKL. This CDR3 region has 15 residues. V was pared by 4 bases and J by 2 bases, with 4 bases of the junction left unmatched. Written as DNA, the CDR3 is TGCGCCAGCAGCCCCGGGACAGGGGGGACCTACGAGCAGTACTTC. Its protein is CASSPGTGGTYEQYF.

Notes on this clone: Other DNA sequences in the same sample also yield this CDR3. The chain carries TRBV27 and TRBJ2-7, with D tentatively TRBD2 (7 bases). The CDR3 length is 12 residues. Trimming cost V 6 bases and J 4 bases, with 10 bases left between them. Germline V gene sequence: CDR1 MNHEY, CDR2 SMNVEV (reference sequence). The CDR3 sequence: CASRGGGYEQYF. The CDR3 DNA reads as TGTGCCAGCAGGGGAGGGGGTTACGAGCAGTACTTC.

J is TRBJ2-3 and V is TRBV11-2, with 7 bases matching TRBD1. The length of the CDR3 is 16 residues. V shed 5 bases and J 2 bases; nucleotides not matched to a gene: 10. CDR1 and CDR2 (germline): SGHAT, FQNNGV. CDR3 bases: TGTGCCAGCAGCCTCCTGACCGGGACAGTCACAGATACGCAGTATTTT. It is translated as CASSLLTGTVTDTQYF.

This clone came up a few times. The rearrangement joins TRBV30 to TRBJ1-2; 8 bases line up with TRBD1. There are 12 residues in the CDR3. Trimming at V came to 4 bases and at J to 4 bases, leaving 2 bases not matched to a gene. Germline-derived CDR1 and CDR2 are GTSNPN and SVGIG (reference sequence). In nucleotides, the CDR3 is TGTGCCTGGACAGGGGGCCTCTATGGCTACACCTTC. As protein: CAWTGGLYGYTF.

The genes are TRBV10-2 and TRBJ2-7; 7 bases line up with TRBD1. CDR3 length: 14 residues. Germline CDR1 reads WSHSY; CDR2 reads SAAADI. After removal of 2 bases from V and 4 bases from J, the junction contained 5 bases not matched to a gene. The CDR3 sequence: CASSEPGQRYEQYF. The CDR3, as DNA: TGCGCCAGCAGTGAGCCGGGACAGCGATACGAGCAGTACTTC.

The CDR3 protein is CASSDVYEQYF. CDR3 bases: TGTGCCAGCAGCGACGTCTACGAGCAGTACTTC. The chain combines TRBV11-2 with TRBJ2-7, with unresolved D. This CDR3 comprises 11 residues. V lost 5 bases, J lost 3 bases, and 5 bases lay in between. CDR1 and CDR2 (germline): SGHAT, FQNNGV.

Regarding this clone: This CDR3 is also generated by other DNA sequences in the sample. The chain recombines TRBV7-7 with TRBJ1-3; tentative D call: TRBD1 (5 bases). Germline V gene data show CDR1 as SSHAT and CDR2 as FNYEAQ (reference sequence). V dropped 6 bases and J dropped 0 bases, with 21 bases sitting between them. CDR3 size: 18 residues. In DNA, the CDR3 is TGTGCCAGCAGTCTCCCGGAAGGGCAGGGACCCTCTGGAAACACCATATATTTT. It specifies CASSLPEGQGPSGNTIYF.

The chain joins TRBV7-8 to TRBJ2-5; a possible D gene is TRBD1 (6 bases). The tail of the sequence fits TRBJ2-7 better, so the J call may be wrong. The CDR3 consists of 15 residues. Per germline, CDR1 SGHVS and CDR2 FQNEAQ. CDR3 in DNA: TGTGCCAGCAGCTTCTTTTTCACAGGGATCAACGAGCAGTACTTC. Residues: CASSFFFTGINEQYF.

V is TRBV28 and J is TRBJ2-3; TRBD2 might be the D (5 bases). The CDR3 contains 16 residues. The ends were cut back, 4 bases at V and 2 bases at J, with 16 bases in the middle. Looked up from germline, CDR1 is MDHEN and CDR2 is SYDVKM. The CDR3 reads CASSSVDMGDTDTQYF. CDR3 sequence (DNA): TGTGCCAGCAGTTCGGTAGATATGGGAGACACAGATACGCAGTATTTT.

CDR3 loop: CASSAAAGGPNEQFF. For the CDR3, the DNA is TGTGCCAGCAGCGCCGCAGCCGGGGGACCCAATGAGCAGTTCTTC. The chain combines TRBV11-2 with TRBJ2-1, with D maybe TRBD2 (6 bases). V was trimmed by 5 bases and J by 6 bases, leaving 17 bases between them. The CDR3 is 15 amino acids. Germline V gene sequence: CDR1 SGHAT, CDR2 FQNNGV.

The chain has TRBV28 and TRBJ1-1; D is uncertain. CDR3 length: 11 amino acids. The germline gives CDR1 MDHEN, CDR2 SYDVKM. The V and J ends lost 8 bases and 4 bases respectively, with 8 bases between them. CDR3 sequence reads: CASGLSTEAFF. DNA of the CDR3: TGTGCCAGCGGGCTGAGCACTGAAGCTTTCTTT.